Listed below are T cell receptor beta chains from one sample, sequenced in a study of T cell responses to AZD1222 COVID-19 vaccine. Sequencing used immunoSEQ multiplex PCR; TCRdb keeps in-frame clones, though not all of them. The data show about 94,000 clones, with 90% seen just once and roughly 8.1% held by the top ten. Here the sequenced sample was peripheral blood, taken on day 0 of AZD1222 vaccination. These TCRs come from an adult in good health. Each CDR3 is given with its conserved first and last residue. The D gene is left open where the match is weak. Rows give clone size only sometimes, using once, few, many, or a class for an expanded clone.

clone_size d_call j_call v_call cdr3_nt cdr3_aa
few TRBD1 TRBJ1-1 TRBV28 TGTGCCAGCACCACCGGGGACAGAGATAGGACTGAAGCTTTCTTT CASTTGDRDRTEAFF
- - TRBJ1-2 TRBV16 TGTGCCAGCAGCCAACTTAAGGGCTACACCTTC CASSQLKGYTF
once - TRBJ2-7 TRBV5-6 TGTGCCAGCAGCTTGGAGTACGAGCAGTATTTC CASSLEYEQYF
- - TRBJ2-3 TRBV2 TGTGCCAGCAGCCGGGGATTAAGCACAGATACGCAGTATTTT CASSRGLSTDTQYF
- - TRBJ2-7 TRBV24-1 TGTGCCACCAGTGACTCATCCGGGGCCCGCTACGAGCAGTACTTC CATSDSSGARYEQYF
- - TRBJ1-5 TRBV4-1 TGCGCCAGCAGCCCGAGAGAACAGTACAATCAGCCCCAGCATTTT CASSPREQYNQPQHF
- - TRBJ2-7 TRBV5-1 TGCGCCAGCAGCTTGGGGTACGAGCAGTACTTC CASSLGYEQYF
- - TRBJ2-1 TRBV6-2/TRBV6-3 TGTGCCAGCAGTCGCTACGGGACAAACAATGAGCAGTTCTTC CASSRYGTNNEQFF
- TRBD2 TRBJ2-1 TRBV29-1 TGCAGCGGGGAGGGCGGTCCCCCCGAGCCGTTCTTC CSGEGGPPEPFF
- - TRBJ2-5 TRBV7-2 TGTGCCAGCAGCTTAGCCCTACGTATCTCTGGGGCCGAGACCCAATACTTC CASSLALRISGAETQYF
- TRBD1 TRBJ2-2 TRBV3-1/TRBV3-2 TGTGCCAGCAACCCGACAGGGGGCCCCGGGGAGCTGTTTTTT CASNPTGGPGELFF
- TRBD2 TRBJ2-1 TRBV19 TGTGCCAGTAGTATATTCCCAACTAGCGGATACAATGAGCAGTTCTTC CASSIFPTSGYNEQFF
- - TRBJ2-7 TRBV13 TGTGCCAGCAGCTTATACGGGGGGCCTTACGAGCAGTACTTC CASSLYGGPYEQYF
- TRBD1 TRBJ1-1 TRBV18 TGTGCCAGCTCACCAGCAGGGGGAAGAAGTGAGGCTTTCTTT CASSPAGGRSEAFF
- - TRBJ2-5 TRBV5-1 TGCGCCAGCAGCCAACTAGGGCTAATGATCGAGACCCAGTACTTC CASSQLGLMIETQYF
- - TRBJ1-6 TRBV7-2 TGTGCCAGCAGCTTAGGGTCCGTTTCACCCCTCCACTTT CASSLGSVSPLHF
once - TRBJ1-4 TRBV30 TGTGCCTGGACCACACAGAATGAAAAACTGTTTTTT CAWTTQNEKLFF